The rows below give T cell receptor beta chains drawn from one sample of a study of PD-L1 blockade in urothelial cancer. Repertoires were generated with immunoSEQ multiplex PCR, while TCRdb's copy carries only in-frame clones and drops some. Counted here are approximately 39,000 clones, around four fifths occurring once; the ten biggest clones make up around 15%. The starting material was PBMCs, obtained around atezolizumab (anti-PD-L1) treatment. All receptors come from a man older than 75 with urothelial cancer. CDR3s include the opening cysteine and the closing phenylalanine or tryptophan. Each record gives: clone size, J gene, V gene, D gene, CDR3 DNA, CDR3 protein. A D gene is named only where the DNA matches it firmly. Clone size is stated in some rows and not others, as once, few, many or a class when expanded.

abundance: NA; j_gene: TRBJ1-1; v_gene: TRBV5-1; d_gene: TRBD1; CDR3nt: TGCGCCAGCAGCTTAACCGGGACAGGAATGAACACTGAAGCTTTCTTT; CDR3aa: CASSLTGTGMNTEAFF
abundance: NA; j_gene: TRBJ1-2; v_gene: TRBV25-1; d_gene: NA; CDR3nt: TGTGCCAGCAGTGCCCAGTTACCAAACTATGGCTACACCTTC; CDR3aa: CASSAQLPNYGYTF
abundance: NA; j_gene: TRBJ2-5; v_gene: TRBV5-1; d_gene: TRBD2; CDR3nt: TGCGCCAGCAGCTCCTTGGCTAGCGGGTTCCAAGAGACCCAGTACTTC; CDR3aa: CASSSLASGFQETQYF
abundance: once; j_gene: TRBJ1-3; v_gene: TRBV5-6; d_gene: NA; CDR3nt: TGTGCCAGCAGCTTGGTCCGGGGCTCTGGAAACACCATATATTTT; CDR3aa: CASSLVRGSGNTIYF
abundance: NA; j_gene: TRBJ1-5; v_gene: TRBV10-3; d_gene: NA; CDR3nt: TGTGCCATCAGTGAAGGGGATAACAATCAGCCCCAGCATTTT; CDR3aa: CAISEGDNNQPQHF
abundance: NA; j_gene: TRBJ1-3; v_gene: TRBV6-5; d_gene: NA; CDR3nt: TGTGCCAGCAGTTCCCCAGCGGGGACTGGAAACACCATATATTTT; CDR3aa: CASSSPAGTGNTIYF
abundance: few; j_gene: TRBJ1-1; v_gene: TRBV7-9; d_gene: TRBD1; CDR3nt: TGTGCCAGCAGCTTAGGGACAGGTGTTGAAGCTTTCTTT; CDR3aa: CASSLGTGVEAFF
abundance: NA; j_gene: TRBJ2-7; v_gene: TRBV7-6; d_gene: TRBD2; CDR3nt: TGTGCCAGCAGCCCGCGACTAGCGGGGAGCTCCTACGAGCAGTACTTC; CDR3aa: CASSPRLAGSSYEQYF
abundance: NA; j_gene: TRBJ1-1; v_gene: TRBV30; d_gene: TRBD1; CDR3nt: TGTGCCTGCGAAAGGACAGGTGAAGTTGGCGCTGAAGCTTTCTTT; CDR3aa: CACERTGEVGAEAFF
abundance: few; j_gene: TRBJ1-6; v_gene: TRBV6-1; d_gene: NA; CDR3nt: TGTGCCAGCAACTTGGACACGGGCGATAATTCACCCCTCCACTTT; CDR3aa: CASNLDTGDNSPLHF
abundance: NA; j_gene: TRBJ2-5; v_gene: TRBV7-9; d_gene: TRBD2; CDR3nt: TGTGCCAGCAGCTTAAGGCTGGGAGGGCGGGAGGGCCTGGAAGAGACCCAGTACTTC; CDR3aa: CASSLRLGGREGLEETQYF
abundance: NA; j_gene: TRBJ2-5; v_gene: TRBV7-9; d_gene: TRBD2; CDR3nt: TGTGCCAGCAGCTCCATCGGGACTAGCGGGGAGACCCAGTACTTC; CDR3aa: CASSSIGTSGETQYF
abundance: once; j_gene: TRBJ1-1; v_gene: TRBV29-1; d_gene: TRBD1; CDR3nt: TGCAGCGCCCGGTTTCTGTGGACAGGGGTGACTTTCTTT; CDR3aa: CSARFLWTGVTFF
abundance: NA; j_gene: TRBJ1-5; v_gene: TRBV7-2; d_gene: NA; CDR3nt: TGTGCCAGCAGCTTAGGCAGGGATCGCAATCAGCCCCAGCATTTT; CDR3aa: CASSLGRDRNQPQHF
abundance: NA; j_gene: TRBJ1-1; v_gene: TRBV5-8; d_gene: TRBD1; CDR3nt: TGTGCCAGCAGCTCTTTGAGAATGGACAGGGTGAACACTGAAGCTTTCTTT; CDR3aa: CASSSLRMDRVNTEAFF
abundance: NA; j_gene: TRBJ1-1; v_gene: TRBV30; d_gene: TRBD1; CDR3nt: TGTGCCTGGATAGGGGGCTGGACTGAAGCTTTCTTT; CDR3aa: CAWIGGWTEAFF
abundance: NA; j_gene: TRBJ1-3; v_gene: TRBV11-2; d_gene: TRBD1; CDR3nt: TGTGCCAGCAGCTTGAGACAGGGGGCGGACACCATATATTTT; CDR3aa: CASSLRQGADTIYF
abundance: NA; j_gene: TRBJ1-4; v_gene: TRBV5-4; d_gene: NA; CDR3nt: TGTGCCAGCAGCACGGGACTGATTAATGAAAAACTGTTTTTT; CDR3aa: CASSTGLINEKLFF
abundance: NA; j_gene: TRBJ2-7; v_gene: TRBV6-1; d_gene: NA; CDR3nt: TGTGCCAGCTCCGGGACACCGACCTACGAGCAGTACTTC; CDR3aa: CASSGTPTYEQYF